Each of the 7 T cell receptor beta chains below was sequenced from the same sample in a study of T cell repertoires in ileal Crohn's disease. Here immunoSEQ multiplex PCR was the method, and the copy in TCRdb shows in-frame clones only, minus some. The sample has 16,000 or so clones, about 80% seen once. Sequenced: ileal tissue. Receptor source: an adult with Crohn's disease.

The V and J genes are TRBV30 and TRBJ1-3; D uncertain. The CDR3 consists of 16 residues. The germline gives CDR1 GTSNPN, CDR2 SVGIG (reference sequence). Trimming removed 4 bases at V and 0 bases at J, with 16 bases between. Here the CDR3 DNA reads TGTGCCTGGACCCCGGCGGCTATCCCCTCTGGAAACACCATATATTTT. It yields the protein CAWTPAAIPSGNTIYF.

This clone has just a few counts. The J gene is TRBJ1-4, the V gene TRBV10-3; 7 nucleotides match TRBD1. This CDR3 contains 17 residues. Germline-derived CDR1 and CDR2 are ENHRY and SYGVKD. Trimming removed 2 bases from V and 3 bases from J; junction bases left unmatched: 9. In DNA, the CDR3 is TGTGCCATCAGTGAGGGCGCAGGGGGGCGGCCTAATGAAAAACTGTTTTTT. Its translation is CAISEGAGGRPNEKLFF.

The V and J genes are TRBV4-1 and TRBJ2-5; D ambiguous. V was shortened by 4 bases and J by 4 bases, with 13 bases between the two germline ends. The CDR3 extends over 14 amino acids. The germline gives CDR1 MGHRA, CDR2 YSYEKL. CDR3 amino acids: CASSPNLGPETQYF. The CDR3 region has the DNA TGCGCCAGCAGCCCTAACCTGGGCCCAGAGACCCAGTACTTC.

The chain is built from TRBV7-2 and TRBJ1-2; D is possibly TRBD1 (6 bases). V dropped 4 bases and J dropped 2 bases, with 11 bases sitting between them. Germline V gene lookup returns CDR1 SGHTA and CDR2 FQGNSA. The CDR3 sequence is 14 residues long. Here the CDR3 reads CASSSAGQNYGYTF. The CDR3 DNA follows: TGTGCCAGCAGCTCAGCTGGACAGAACTATGGCTACACCTTC. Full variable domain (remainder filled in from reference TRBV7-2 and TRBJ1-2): GAGVSQSPSNKVTEKGKDVELRCDPISGHTALYWYRQSLGQGLEFLIYFQGNSAPDKSGLPSDRFSAERTGGSVSTLTIQRTQQEDSAVYLCASSSAGQNYGYTFGSGTRLTVV.

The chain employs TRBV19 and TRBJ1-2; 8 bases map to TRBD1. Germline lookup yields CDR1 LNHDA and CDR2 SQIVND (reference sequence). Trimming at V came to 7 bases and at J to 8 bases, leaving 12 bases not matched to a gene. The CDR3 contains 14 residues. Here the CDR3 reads CASKTTGGELGYTF. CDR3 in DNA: TGTGCCAGTAAAACTACAGGGGGAGAACTCGGCTACACCTTC.

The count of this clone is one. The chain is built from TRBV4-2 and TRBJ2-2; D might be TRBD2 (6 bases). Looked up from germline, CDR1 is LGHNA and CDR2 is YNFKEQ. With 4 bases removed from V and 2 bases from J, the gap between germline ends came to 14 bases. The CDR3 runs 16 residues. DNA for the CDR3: TGTGCCAGCAGCCCGGAGGGGACTCATAACACCGGGGAGCTGTTTTTT. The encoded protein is CASSPEGTHNTGELFF.

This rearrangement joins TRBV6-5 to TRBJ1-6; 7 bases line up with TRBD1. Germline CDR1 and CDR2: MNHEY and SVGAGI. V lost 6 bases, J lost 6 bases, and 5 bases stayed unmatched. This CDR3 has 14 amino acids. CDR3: CASRAGTVNSPLHF. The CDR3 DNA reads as TGTGCCAGCAGGGCCGGGACAGTTAATTCACCCCTCCACTTT.